The sequence of this TCR beta chain was determined in a study of CD8 T cells in ankylosing spondylitis. The study, taken as a whole, reports: Those disease-linked clones were CD8+; they were also relatively rare in peripheral blood. Significantly higher representation of disease-linked clones was reported for matched ankylosing spondylitis synovial fluid. A TCR beta motif made of roughly eight highly homologous variants seemed typical of ankylosing spondylitis blood.

V lost 4 bases and J lost 4; bases outside the gene matches: 9. The CDR3 is made up of 17 amino acids. Germline V lookup: CDR1 SGHAT, CDR2 FQNNGV. With regard to this clonotype: Its antigen is undetermined.

Quantitative molecular-barcoded 5'-RACE generated the TCR beta libraries. One entry per CDR3 protein results from TCRdb running MiXCR on the 5' RACE reads. The data hold around 100,000 distinct CDR3 sequences, with 24% observed a single time. The sample consisted of synovial fluid, either unsorted or a sorted T cell fraction (not recorded which). The chain uses TRBV11-2 and TRBJ2-5, with 13 bases aligning to TRBD2. This clonotype was sampled from a male donor with ankylosing spondylitis. CDR3 DNA sequence: TGTGCCAGCAGCTACGGACTAGCGGGAGTAGGCGGAGAGACCCAGTACTTC. Translating gives CASSYGLAGVGGETQYF. Variable domain in full (rest from reference TRBV11-2 and TRBJ2-5): EAGVAQSPRYKIIEKRQSVAFWCNPISGHATLYWYQQILGQGPKLLIQFQNNGVVDDSQLPKDRFSAERLKGVDSTLKIQPAKLEDSAVYLCASSYGLAGVGGETQYFGPGTRLLVL.